This T cell receptor (beta chain) is from a study of shared clonotypes between healthy human individuals. Germline V gene data show CDR1 as SNHLY and CDR2 as FYNNEI. The CDR3 contains 20 residues. The V segment lost 7 bases and the J segment 1 base; nucleotides outside the gene matches: 17. This table comes from immunoSEQ multiplex PCR, and its TCRdb copy is limited to in-frame clones, with some not included. The sample gives 2 million to 2.5 million clones, just under 95% of which show up once; about 0.41% is in the top ten. The sequence was obtained from a man younger than 30 in good health. Some clones in this sample may be carry-over from other donors' samples. The sequenced sample consisted of naive CD4+ T cells from PBMCs. The subset denotes: CD45RA+ positively selected. The chain has TRBV2 and TRBJ2-6; 9 bases line up with TRBD1. The CDR3 here is CASNFKEDRGYKSGANVLTF. The CDR3 nucleotides read TGTGCCAGCAATTTCAAAGAAGACAGGGGGTATAAGTCTGGGGCCAACGTCCTGACTTTC.